The TCR beta chain described here comes from a study of blood T cell repertoires in COVID-19. Study details: Nucleic acid was either cDNA or gDNA, and it came from T cells, B-cell-depleted T cells, or PBMCs.

Authors' methods: For nucleated cells, counts were estimated from reference gene primer amplification. Measured with immunoSEQ multiplex PCR; TCRdb has only the in-frame clones, and not every one. V, J and clone size were drawn from that table, and D and trimming were deduced from the DNA. The sample shows some 310,000 clones, 90% of them seen only once. The germline gives CDR1 MNHEY, CDR2 SVGEGT. V trimming: 6 bases; J trimming: 1 base; junction bases outside the gene matches: 6. The CDR3 is made up of 15 amino acids. Sequencing was done on a sample of peripheral blood. The clonotype comes from a middle-aged woman with COVID-19, enrolled during active disease. The genes are TRBV6-2 or TRBV6-3 and TRBJ2-3, with 8 nucleotides matching TRBD1. CDR3 nucleotide sequence: TGTGCCAGCAGCAGGACAGGGTGGGGCACAGATACGCAGTATTTT. This gives the protein CASSRTGWGTDTQYF.